Described below is a single TCR beta chain sequence and its context. The data are from a study of T cell responses to AZD1222 COVID-19 vaccine. In the study overall: Investigators merged groups given second doses at roughly 4 or roughly 12 weeks.

After removal of 2 bases from V and 4 bases from J, the junction contained 0 bases not matched to a gene. This CDR3 has 15 amino acids. Germline CDR1 and CDR2: MNHNS and SASEGT. Sequenced by immunoSEQ multiplex PCR; TCRdb stores in-frame clones only, minus some. The sample consists of approximately 80,000 clones, around 87% of them appearing once. Sequenced here: peripheral blood, sampled on day 0 of AZD1222 vaccination. This sequence joins TRBV6-1 and TRBJ2-1, with TRBD2 matching 12 bases. This clonotype was sampled from an adult in good health. CDR3 residues: CASSELAGGYNEQFF. The CDR3 DNA reads TGTGCCAGCAGTGAACTAGCGGGAGGGTACAATGAGCAGTTCTTC.